Shown below are 14 T cell receptor beta chains from a single sample sequenced in a study of cytomegalovirus exposure and HLA in healthy donors. Some clones are missing from TCRdb's copy, which holds only in-frame ones; the method was immunoSEQ multiplex PCR. The sample has around 300,000 clones, roughly 88% seen once; the top ten hold about 0.85%. Input material: PBMCs. These receptor sequences come from a woman aged 18-29 years in good health and CMV-seronegative.

The chain has TRBV10-3 and TRBJ1-4; 10 positions match TRBD1. The CDR3 loop spans 14 amino acids. V lost 4 bases and J lost 8; bases outside the gene matches: 4. Germline CDR1 ENHRY, CDR2 SYGVKD. The CDR3 nucleotides read TGTGCCATCAGTGCGACAGGGGGCATAGAAAAACTGTTTTTT. It yields the protein CAISATGGIEKLFF.

The chain has TRBV5-1 and TRBJ2-1; D possibly corresponds to TRBD2 (6 bases). The length of the CDR3 is 16 residues. The germline gives CDR1 SGHRS, CDR2 YFSETQ. Trimming pared 7 bases from V and 6 bases from J, leaving 23 bases between. In nucleotides, the CDR3 is TGCGCCAGCCGATCCGCCGGGACTCCTACTAGCAATGAGCAGTTCTTC. Protein product: CASRSAGTPTSNEQFF.

This clone was observed a single time. The rearrangement links TRBV5-6 to TRBJ2-2, with D possibly matching TRBD1 (6 bases). V lost 5 bases and J 7 bases, leaving 21 bases between the germline ends. The CDR3 extends over 16 amino acids. Germline CDR1 reads SGHDT; CDR2 reads YYEEEE. The CDR3 bases are TGTGCCAGCAGGTCCGCTCTAAGGGACAAACTCGGGGAGCTGTTTTTT. Its protein product is CASRSALRDKLGELFF.

The chain couples TRBV4-2 to TRBJ2-1, with TRBD2 identical over 9 bases. V lost 2 bases, J lost 0 bases, and 17 bases stayed unmatched. Germline V gene data show CDR1 as LGHNA and CDR2 as YNFKEQ. The length of the CDR3 is 21 residues. The CDR3, as DNA: TGTGCCAGCAGCCAATACTTCTTTAATCTAGCGGGACGGAGCTCCTACAATGAGCAGTTCTTC. Translation gives CASSQYFFNLAGRSSYNEQFF.

The rearrangement uses TRBV5-6 and TRBJ2-7; 8 bases map to TRBD1. The CDR3 is 15 residues long. V lost 4 bases, J lost 0 bases, and 6 bases stayed unmatched. Germline V gene data show CDR1 as SGHDT and CDR2 as YYEEEE. CDR3 coding DNA: TGTGCCAGCAGCACCAGACAGGGGTACTCCTACGAGCAGTACTTC. Translation: CASSTRQGYSYEQYF.

In the case of this clone: Lacking the conserved final phenylalanine or tryptophan, this CDR3 likely reflects a read error. The DNA is omitted, as the CDR3 cannot be located on it reliably, and the CDR3 follows TCRdb's listing. The chain couples TRBV5-8 to TRBJ2-3; TRBD2, the table's D call, was not compared with the DNA. Germline loops: CDR1 SGHTS, CDR2 YDEGEE. The CDR3 extends over 12 residues, inclusive of both ends. CDR3: CASSLGVAGEIG.

The chain's CDR3 is CASSPIQTRYEQYF. The CDR3 coding sequence is TGTGCCAGCAGTCCGATTCAGACACGCTACGAGCAGTACTTC. The chain couples TRBV6-5 to TRBJ2-7; no reliable D call. Germline values: CDR1 MNHEY, CDR2 SVGAGI. The germline V and J ends were trimmed by 5 bases and 3 bases, with 14 bases remaining between them. CDR3 length: 14 amino acids.

V gene TRBV27 combines with J gene TRBJ1-4, with 9 bases fitting TRBD1. CDR3 length: 16 residues. Germline CDR1 reads MNHEY; CDR2 reads SMNVEV (reference sequence). V shed 3 bases, J shed 8 bases, and the junction held 10 bases outside the gene matches. The CDR3 sequence is CASSLLPGQGNEKLFF. The CDR3 DNA sequence: TGTGCCAGCAGTTTGTTGCCGGGACAGGGTAACGAAAAACTGTTTTTT. Full variable domain (missing parts from reference TRBV27 and TRBJ1-4): EAQVTQNPRYLITVTGKKLTVTCSQNMNHEYMSWYRQDPGLGLRQIYYSMNVEVTDKGDVPEGYKVSRKEKRNFPLILESPSPNQTSLYFCASSLLPGQGNEKLFFGSGTQLSVL.

The chain uses TRBV5-1 and TRBJ1-2; 7 bases agree with TRBD1. The CDR3 runs to 14 residues. Germline trimming cut 3 bases from V and 5 bases from J; bases unmatched to any gene: 7. Germline V gene data show CDR1 as SGHRS and CDR2 as YFSETQ. The CDR3 sequence is CASSYGTVKYGYTF. The DNA for the CDR3 is TGCGCCAGCAGCTACGGGACAGTGAAGTATGGCTACACCTTC. Using reference TRBV5-1 and TRBJ1-2 for the parts outside the CDR3, the full variable domain is KAGVTQTPRYLIKTRGQQVTLSCSPISGHRSVSWYQQTPGQGLQFLFEYFSETQRNKGNFPGRFSGRQFSNSRSEMNVSTLELGDSALYLCASSYGTVKYGYTFGSGTRLTVV.

V and J are TRBV5-8 and TRBJ1-2, with D unclear. This CDR3 spans 16 amino acids. In germline, CDR1 is SGHTS, CDR2 YDEGEE. The ends were cut back, 4 bases at V and 5 bases at J, with 21 bases in the middle. CDR3 sequence (DNA): TGTGCCAGCAGCCGTCCCCGCGAGGGTATGGTTTATGGCTACACCTTC. It encodes CASSRPREGMVYGYTF.

The chain combines TRBV7-3 with TRBJ2-1, with TRBD2 identical over 8 bases. V dropped 6 bases and J dropped 6; count of bases not matched to a gene: 7. The CDR3 consists of 14 residues. Germline V gene sequence: CDR1 SGHTA, CDR2 FQGTGA. CDR3 bases: TGTGCCAGCAGAACGACTAGCGCAGCCAATGAGCAGTTCTTC. Its translation: CASRTTSAANEQFF.

This chain joins TRBV28 and TRBJ2-3; 9 bases agree with TRBD1. This CDR3 has 12 amino acids. V lost 10 bases, J lost 6 bases, and 5 bases stayed unmatched. Germline CDR1 and CDR2: MDHEN and SYDVKM. The CDR3 DNA sequence: TGTGCCATCAAACAGGGGGCGGATACGCAGTATTTT. It specifies CAIKQGADTQYF.

Here the CDR3 DNA reads TGTGCCAGCAGTGTTGCAGGAGGGGGCTACACCTTC. Protein product: CASSVAGGGYTF. J is TRBJ1-2 and V is TRBV6-1; D is unresolved. CDR3 size: 12 residues. CDR1 and CDR2 from the germline V gene are MNHNS and SASEGT. Trimming removed 4 bases from V and 8 bases from J, with 11 bases in between.

This chain uses TRBV27 with TRBJ2-7; 7 bases match TRBD2. Trimming cost V 5 bases and J 6 bases; bases outside gene matches: 16. CDR3 length: 16 residues. Germline loops: CDR1 MNHEY, CDR2 SMNVEV (reference sequence). In DNA, the CDR3 is TGTGCCAGCAGTCCACTTGGTAAGGGAAAGCGGGGCGAGCAGTACTTC. Its protein product is CASSPLGKGKRGEQYF.